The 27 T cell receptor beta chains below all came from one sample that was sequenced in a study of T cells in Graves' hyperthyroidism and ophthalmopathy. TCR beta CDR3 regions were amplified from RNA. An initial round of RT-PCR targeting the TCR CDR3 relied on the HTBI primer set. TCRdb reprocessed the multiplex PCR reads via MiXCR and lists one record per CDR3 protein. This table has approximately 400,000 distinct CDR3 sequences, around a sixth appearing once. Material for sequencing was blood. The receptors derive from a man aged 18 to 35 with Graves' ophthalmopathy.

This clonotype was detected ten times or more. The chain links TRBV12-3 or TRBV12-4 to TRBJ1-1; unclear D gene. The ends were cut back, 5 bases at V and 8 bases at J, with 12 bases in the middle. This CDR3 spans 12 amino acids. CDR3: CASSADGGEAFF. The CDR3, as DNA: TGTGCCAGCAGTGCGGACGGAGGAGAAGCTTTCTTT.

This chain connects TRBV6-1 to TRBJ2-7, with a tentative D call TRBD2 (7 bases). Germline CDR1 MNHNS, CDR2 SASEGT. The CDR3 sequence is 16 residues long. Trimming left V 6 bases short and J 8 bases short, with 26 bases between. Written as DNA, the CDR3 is TGTGCCAGCAGCACCGACCTAGGGGGGGGTCTTACGAAGCAGTACTTC. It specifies CASSTDLGGGLTKQYF.

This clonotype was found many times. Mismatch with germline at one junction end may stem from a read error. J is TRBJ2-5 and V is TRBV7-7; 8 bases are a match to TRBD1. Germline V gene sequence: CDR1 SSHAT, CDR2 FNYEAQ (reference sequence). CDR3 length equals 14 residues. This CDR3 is CASSLGRGLETQYF. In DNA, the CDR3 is TGTGCTAGCAGCTTAGGCAGGGGGCTGGAGACCCAGTACTTC.

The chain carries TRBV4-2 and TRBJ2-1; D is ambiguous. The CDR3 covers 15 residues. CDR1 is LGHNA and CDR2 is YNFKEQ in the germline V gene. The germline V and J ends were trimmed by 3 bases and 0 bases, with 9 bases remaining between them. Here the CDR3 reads CASSHKLSSYNEQFF. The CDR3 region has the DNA TGTGCCAGCAGCCACAAATTAAGCTCCTACAATGAGCAGTTCTTC.

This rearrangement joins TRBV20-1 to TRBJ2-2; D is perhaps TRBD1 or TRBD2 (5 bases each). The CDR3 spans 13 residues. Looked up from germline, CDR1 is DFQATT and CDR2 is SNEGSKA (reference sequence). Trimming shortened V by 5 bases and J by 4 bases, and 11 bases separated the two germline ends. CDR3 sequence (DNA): TGCAGTGCTGTCCCGGGACCCACCGGGGAGCTGTTTTTT. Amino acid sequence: CSAVPGPTGELFF.

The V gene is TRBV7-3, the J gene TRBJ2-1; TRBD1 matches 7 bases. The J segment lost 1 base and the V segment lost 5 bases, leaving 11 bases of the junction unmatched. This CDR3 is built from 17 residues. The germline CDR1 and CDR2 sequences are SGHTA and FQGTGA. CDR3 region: CASSQRQGKGSYNEQFF. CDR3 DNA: TGTGCCAGCAGCCAGCGACAGGGAAAAGGGTCCTACAATGAGCAGTTCTTC.

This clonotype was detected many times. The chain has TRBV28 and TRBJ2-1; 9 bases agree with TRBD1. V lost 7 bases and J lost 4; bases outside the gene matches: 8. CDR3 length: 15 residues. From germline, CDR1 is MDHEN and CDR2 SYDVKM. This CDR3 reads CASTTTGGGYNEQFF. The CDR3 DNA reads TGTGCCAGCACCACGACAGGGGGTGGTTACAATGAGCAGTTCTTC.

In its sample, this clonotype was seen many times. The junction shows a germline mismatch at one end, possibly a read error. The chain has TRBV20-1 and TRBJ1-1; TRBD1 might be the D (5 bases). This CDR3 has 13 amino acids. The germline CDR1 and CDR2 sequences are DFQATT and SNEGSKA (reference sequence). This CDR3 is CSARGHRRPEAFF. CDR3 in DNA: TGCAGTGCCAGAGGGCACAGGAGGCCTGAAGCTTTCTTT.

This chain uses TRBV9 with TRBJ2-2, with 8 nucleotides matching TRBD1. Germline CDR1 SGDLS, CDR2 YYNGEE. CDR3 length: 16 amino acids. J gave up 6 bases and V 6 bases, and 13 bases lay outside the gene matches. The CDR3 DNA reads TGTGCCAGCACGCGGCAGGGGGCGCCGGTGGCCGGGGAGCTGTTTTTT. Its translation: CASTRQGAPVAGELFF.

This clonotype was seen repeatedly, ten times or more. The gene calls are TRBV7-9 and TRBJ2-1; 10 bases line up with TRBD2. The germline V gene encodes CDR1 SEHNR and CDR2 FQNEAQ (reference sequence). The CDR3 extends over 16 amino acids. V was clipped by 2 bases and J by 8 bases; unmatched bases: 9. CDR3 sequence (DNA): TGTGCCAGCAGCTTATCAAGCGGGGGGGGAGGCGATGAGCAGTTCTTC. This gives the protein CASSLSSGGGGDEQFF.

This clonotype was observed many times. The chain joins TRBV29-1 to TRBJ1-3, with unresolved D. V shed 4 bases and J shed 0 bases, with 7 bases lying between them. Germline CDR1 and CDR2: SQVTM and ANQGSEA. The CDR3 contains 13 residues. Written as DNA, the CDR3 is TGCAGCGTTGTAACGGACTCTGGAAACACCATATATTTT. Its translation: CSVVTDSGNTIYF.

CDR3: CAIRHLGSPSTDTQYF. In DNA, the CDR3 is TGTGCCATCAGACATTTGGGGAGTCCTAGCACAGATACGCAGTATTTT. The V and J genes are TRBV10-3 and TRBJ2-3, with D perhaps TRBD2 (5 bases). Trimming stripped 6 bases from V and 0 bases from J, with 16 bases between. The length of the CDR3 is 16 residues. Germline values: CDR1 ENHRY, CDR2 SYGVKD.

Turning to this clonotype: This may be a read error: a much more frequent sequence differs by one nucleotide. In DNA form, the CDR3 reads TGTGCCATCTGTGACGCGGGTGGGAACACTGAAGCTTTCTTT. It specifies CAICDAGGNTEAFF. The genes are TRBV10-3 and TRBJ1-1; no clear D. CDR3 length: 14 amino acids. Germline V CDR1 and CDR2: ENHRY, SYGVKD.

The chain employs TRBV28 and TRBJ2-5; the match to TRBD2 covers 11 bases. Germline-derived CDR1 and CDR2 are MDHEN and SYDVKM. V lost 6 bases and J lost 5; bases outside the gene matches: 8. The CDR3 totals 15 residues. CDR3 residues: CASRRLAGFSETQYF. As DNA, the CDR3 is TGTGCCAGCAGACGACTAGCGGGATTTAGTGAGACCCAGTACTTC.

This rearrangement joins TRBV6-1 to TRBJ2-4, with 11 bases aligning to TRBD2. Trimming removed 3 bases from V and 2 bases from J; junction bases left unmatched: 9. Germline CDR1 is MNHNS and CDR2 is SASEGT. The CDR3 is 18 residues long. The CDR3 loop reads CASSDVLAGAVTKNIQYF. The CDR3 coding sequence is TGTGCCAGCAGTGACGTACTAGCGGGGGCCGTAACCAAAAACATTCAGTACTTC.

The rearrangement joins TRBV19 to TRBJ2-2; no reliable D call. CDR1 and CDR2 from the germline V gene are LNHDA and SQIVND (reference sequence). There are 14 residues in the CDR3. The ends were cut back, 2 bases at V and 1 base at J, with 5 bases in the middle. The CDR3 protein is CASSITVNTGELFF. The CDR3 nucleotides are TGTGCCAGTAGTATAACGGTGAACACCGGGGAGCTGTTTTTT.

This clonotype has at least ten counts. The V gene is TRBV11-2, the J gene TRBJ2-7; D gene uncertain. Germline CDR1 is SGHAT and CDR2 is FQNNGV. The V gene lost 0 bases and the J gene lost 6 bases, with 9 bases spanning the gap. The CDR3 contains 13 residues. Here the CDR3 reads CASSLEGAGEQYF. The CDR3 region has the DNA TGTGCCAGCAGCTTAGAAGGAGCCGGCGAGCAGTACTTC.

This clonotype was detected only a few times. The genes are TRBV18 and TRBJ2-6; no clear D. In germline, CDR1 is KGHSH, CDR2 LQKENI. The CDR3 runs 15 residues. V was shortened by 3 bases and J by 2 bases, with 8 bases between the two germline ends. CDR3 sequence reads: CASSPTSPGANVLTF. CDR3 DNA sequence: TGTGCCAGCTCACCTACGTCCCCTGGGGCCAACGTCCTGACTTTC. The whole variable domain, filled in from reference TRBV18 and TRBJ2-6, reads NAGVMQNPRHLVRRRGQEARLRCSPMKGHSHVYWYRQLPEEGLKFMVYLQKENIIDESGMPKERFSAEFPKEGPSILRIQQVVRGDSAAYFCASSPTSPGANVLTFGAGSRLTVL.

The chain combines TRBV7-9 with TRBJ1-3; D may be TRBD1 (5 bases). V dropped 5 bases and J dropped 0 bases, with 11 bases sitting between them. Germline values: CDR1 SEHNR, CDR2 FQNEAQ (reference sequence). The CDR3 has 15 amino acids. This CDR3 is CASSPRQNSGNTIYF. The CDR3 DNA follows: TGTGCCAGCAGCCCCAGACAGAACTCTGGAAACACCATATATTTT.

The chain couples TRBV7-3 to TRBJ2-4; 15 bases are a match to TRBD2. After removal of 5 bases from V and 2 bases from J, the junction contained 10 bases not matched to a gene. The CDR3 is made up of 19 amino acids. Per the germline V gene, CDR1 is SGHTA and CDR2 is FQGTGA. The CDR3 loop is CASSETGTSGGLPKNIQYF. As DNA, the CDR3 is TGTGCCAGCAGCGAAACCGGGACTAGCGGGGGGCTACCCAAAAACATTCAGTACTTC.

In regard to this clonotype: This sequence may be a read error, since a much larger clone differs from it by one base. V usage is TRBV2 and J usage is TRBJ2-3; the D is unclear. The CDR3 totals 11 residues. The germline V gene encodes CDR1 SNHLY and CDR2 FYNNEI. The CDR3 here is CACSAQDTQYF. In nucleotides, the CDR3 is TGTGCCTGCAGTGCACAAGATACGCAGTATTTT.

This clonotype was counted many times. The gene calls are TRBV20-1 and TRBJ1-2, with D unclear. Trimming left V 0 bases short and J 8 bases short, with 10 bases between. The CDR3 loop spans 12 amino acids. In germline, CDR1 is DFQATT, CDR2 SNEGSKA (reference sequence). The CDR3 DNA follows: TGCAGTGCTAGAGAACCCGCTTGGGGCTACACCTTC. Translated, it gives CSAREPAWGYTF.

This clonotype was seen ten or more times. Here the CDR3 DNA reads TGTGCCAGCAGCCCGCATGAGGGGTTCGGGAACACTGAAGCTTTCTTT. The encoded protein is CASSPHEGFGNTEAFF. The chain uses TRBV13 and TRBJ1-1; D is possibly TRBD1 (5 bases). Germline V gene lookup returns CDR1 PRHDT and CDR2 FYEKMQ (reference sequence). CDR3 length equals 16 residues. Between the trimmed V and J ends, which lost 5 bases and 1 base, there was a span of 17 bases.

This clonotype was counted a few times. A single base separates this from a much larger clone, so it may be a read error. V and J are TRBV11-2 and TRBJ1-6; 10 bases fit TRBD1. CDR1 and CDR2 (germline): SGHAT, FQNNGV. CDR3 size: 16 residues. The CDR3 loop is CASSTRDRGVNSPLRF. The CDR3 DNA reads TGTGCCAGCAGCACACGGGACAGGGGAGTAAATTCACCCCTCCGCTTT.

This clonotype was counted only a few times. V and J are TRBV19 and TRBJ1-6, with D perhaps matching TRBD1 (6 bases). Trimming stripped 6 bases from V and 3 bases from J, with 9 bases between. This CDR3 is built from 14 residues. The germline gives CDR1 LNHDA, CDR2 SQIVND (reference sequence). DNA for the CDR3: TGTGCCAGTAGCAAGGACAGCTATAATTCACCCCTCCACTTT. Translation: CASSKDSYNSPLHF.

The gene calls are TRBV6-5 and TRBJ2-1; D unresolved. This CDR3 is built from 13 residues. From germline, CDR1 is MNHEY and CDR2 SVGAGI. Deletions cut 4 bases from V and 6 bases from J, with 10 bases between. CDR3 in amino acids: CASSSDGRNEQFF. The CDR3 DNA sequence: TGTGCCAGCAGTTCCGACGGACGCAATGAGCAGTTCTTC.

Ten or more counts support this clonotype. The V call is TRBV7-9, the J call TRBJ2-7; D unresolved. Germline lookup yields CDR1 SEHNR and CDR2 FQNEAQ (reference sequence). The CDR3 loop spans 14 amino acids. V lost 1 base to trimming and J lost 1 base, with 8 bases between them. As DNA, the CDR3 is TGTGCCAGCAGCTTAGACAGTACGTCCTACGAGCAGTACTTC. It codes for CASSLDSTSYEQYF.